These T cell receptor beta chains were read from a single sample in a study of patients and donors after allogeneic stem cell transplantation. From the RT-PCR reads, TCRdb called clonotypes with MiXCR, one entry per CDR3 protein. Of 400,000 to 450,000 distinct CDR3 sequences listed, around 16% were seen once; the top ten hold less than 8%. Sequenced: blood, either unsorted or a sorted T cell fraction (not recorded which). These receptors were taken from a human donor who was either an allogeneic HSCT recipient or a stem cell or donor lymphocyte infusion donor (not recorded which). It is not recorded whose cells these are; they may come from a transplant donor. Each CDR3 is given with its conserved first and last residue.

v_gene: TRBV5-6
CDR3aa: CASSWDRAGTSSTDEQFF

v_gene: TRBV7-7
CDR3aa: CASSSQGDTDTQYF

v_gene: TRBV7-9
CDR3aa: CASSPKALAGANIQYF

v_gene: TRBV12-3/TRBV12-4
CDR3aa: CASSTTVRRFSPYF

v_gene: TRBV6-2/TRBV6-3
CDR3aa: CASSYRGQTGELFF

v_gene: TRBV5-1
CDR3aa: CASSLALTSGQETQYF

v_gene: TRBV11-1
CDR3aa: CASSLGHPNQPQHF

v_gene: TRBV29-1
CDR3aa: CSVVPGPRGTEAFF

v_gene: TRBV29-1
CDR3aa: CSVDRGHTGELFF

v_gene: TRBV4-3
CDR3aa: CASSQGGGPGYGYTF

v_gene: TRBV2
CDR3aa: CASCRLASWNTQYF

v_gene: TRBV12-3/TRBV12-4
CDR3aa: CASSLRAGSPEGYTF

v_gene: TRBV20-1
CDR3aa: CSARDDARVNTGELFF

v_gene: TRBV28
CDR3aa: CASKPYRDNQPQHF

v_gene: TRBV6-5
CDR3aa: CASGQTVRGQFF

v_gene: TRBV6-1
CDR3aa: CASSPQGVPSYEQYF

v_gene: TRBV7-2
CDR3aa: CASSRSGTAQNTGELFF

v_gene: TRBV14
CDR3aa: CASSQRPGQPQHF

v_gene: TRBV29-1
CDR3aa: CSVEEYTEAFF

v_gene: TRBV4-2
CDR3aa: CASSRELSNYEQYF

v_gene: TRBV5-1
CDR3aa: CASSLAWRTVTDTQYF

v_gene: TRBV12-3/TRBV12-4
CDR3aa: CASSQRRHSGNTIYF

v_gene: TRBV4-2
CDR3aa: CASSPGQAGTYNEQFF

v_gene: TRBV10-3
CDR3aa: CAISESRDGYTF

v_gene: TRBV7-2
CDR3aa: CASSLSESYEQYF

v_gene: TRBV7-2
CDR3aa: CASSLVGDTQYF

v_gene: TRBV12-3/TRBV12-4
CDR3aa: CASTPVGGFHEQYF

v_gene: TRBV14
CDR3aa: CASSQDVQGYVADYEQYF

v_gene: TRBV7-3
CDR3aa: CASSFSSYNSPLHF

v_gene: TRBV20-1
CDR3aa: CSARDRTAGREQYF

v_gene: TRBV24-1
CDR3aa: CATSDPTRGSTDTQYF

v_gene: TRBV5-1
CDR3aa: CASTSPGVNTGELFF

v_gene: TRBV28
CDR3aa: CASSQIAGKYEQYF

v_gene: TRBV7-9
CDR3aa: CASPGGGSYNEQFF

v_gene: TRBV4-1
CDR3aa: CASSQTGGDNQPQHF

v_gene: TRBV25-1
CDR3aa: CASSEGIRGNLEAFF

v_gene: TRBV20-1
CDR3aa: CSAQKMVAGDPGDTQYF

v_gene: TRBV12-3/TRBV12-4
CDR3aa: CASSFGRGRTGTQYF

v_gene: TRBV10-3
CDR3aa: CAISESSGQSVTDTQYF

v_gene: TRBV18
CDR3aa: CASSPAVGFINTIYF

v_gene: TRBV25-1
CDR3aa: CARSERLAGGRETQYF

v_gene: TRBV7-6
CDR3aa: CASSLASRGGYEQYF

v_gene: TRBV7-6
CDR3aa: CASSHPGQQPYEQYF

v_gene: TRBV27
CDR3aa: CASRRQGGFYEQYF

v_gene: TRBV12-3/TRBV12-4
CDR3aa: CASSLDSVGGPGELFF

v_gene: TRBV10-3
CDR3aa: CAIRQGGNTEAFF

v_gene: TRBV20-1
CDR3aa: CSAAGQGNSPLHF

v_gene: TRBV21-1
CDR3aa: CASSKEPAVDTQYF

v_gene: TRBV5-1
CDR3aa: CASSLGEGKTQYF

v_gene: TRBV7-9
CDR3aa: CASSLAYLNEQFF

v_gene: TRBV19
CDR3aa: CASSIVTKYGYTF

v_gene: TRBV12-3/TRBV12-4
CDR3aa: CASSRTGQQETQYF

v_gene: TRBV11-2
CDR3aa: CASSPLGLYRDRNEAFF

v_gene: TRBV20-1
CDR3aa: CSADPVAGGHYEQYF

v_gene: TRBV5-1
CDR3aa: CASSFRGGAGYNEQFF

v_gene: TRBV20-1
CDR3aa: CSAPPEFSRQETQYF